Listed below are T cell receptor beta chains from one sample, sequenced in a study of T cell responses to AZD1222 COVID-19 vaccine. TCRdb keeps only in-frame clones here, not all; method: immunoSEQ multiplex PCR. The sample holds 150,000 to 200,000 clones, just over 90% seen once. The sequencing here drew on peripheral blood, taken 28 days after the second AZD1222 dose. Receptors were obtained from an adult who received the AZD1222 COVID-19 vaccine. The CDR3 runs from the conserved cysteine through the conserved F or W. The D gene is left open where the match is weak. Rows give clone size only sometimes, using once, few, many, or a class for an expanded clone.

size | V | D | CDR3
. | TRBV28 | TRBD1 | CASSPGQGATDTQYF
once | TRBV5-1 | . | CASSLDGVPGANVLTF
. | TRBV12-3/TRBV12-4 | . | CASSPRGETQYF
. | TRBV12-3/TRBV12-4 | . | CASSYTGELFF
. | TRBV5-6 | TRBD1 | CASSNGNRGHPMGEQYF
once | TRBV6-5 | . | CASSPTGVNTEAFF
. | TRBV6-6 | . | CASSPSGTGELFF
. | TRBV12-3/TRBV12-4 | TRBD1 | CASGQVVYEQYF
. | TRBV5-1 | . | CASTAGYDEQYF
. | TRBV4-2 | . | CASSQGVGYGVADTQYF
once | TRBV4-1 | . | CASSQDFGNEQFF
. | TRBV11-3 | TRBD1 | CASSPGTGVVRETQYF
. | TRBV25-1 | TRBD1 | CASSGLGQGGNYGYTF
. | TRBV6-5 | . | CASTPARARNEQFF
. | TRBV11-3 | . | CASSPQRPRPSYNEQFF
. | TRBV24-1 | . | CATSDLAGLQETQYF
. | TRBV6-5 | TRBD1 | CASEQGQGTDTQYF
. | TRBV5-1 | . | CASSSLEGGVEQFF
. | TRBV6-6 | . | CASSLSPEKLFF
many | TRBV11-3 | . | CATRDGSYEQYF
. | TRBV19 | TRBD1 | CASSIRTGFGEAFF
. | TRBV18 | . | CASSPGGRANTGELFF
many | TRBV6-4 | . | CASSYRFGETQYF
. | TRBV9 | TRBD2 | CASSVARGSGTMDEQFF
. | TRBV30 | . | CAWVASGETQYF
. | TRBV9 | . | CASSTRLEGLQFF
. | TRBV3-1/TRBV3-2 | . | CASSPPGNQPQHF
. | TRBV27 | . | CASRRSDTDTQYF
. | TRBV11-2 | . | CASGKGLPQYF